This T cell receptor beta chain was retrieved from a study of T cell responses to AZD1222 COVID-19 vaccine. The study's findings and limits: The donor group comprised mostly white British people and more females; the analysis possibly underestimated clonal diversity. The span of vaccine-associated CD4 TCRs extended across spike, with dominance at 160-218 and 743-854.

In regard to this clone: What it binds is unknown.

Trimming pared 5 bases from V and 4 bases from J, leaving 14 bases between. The CDR3 spans 15 residues. The germline V gene encodes CDR1 SGHVS and CDR2 FNYEAQ. TCRdb's table, derived via immunoSEQ multiplex PCR, lists solely in-frame clones and lacks some. The repertoire has some 80,000 clones, 85% to 90% of them found once; the top ten carry approximately 5.7%. The material was peripheral blood, obtained on day 0 of AZD1222 vaccination. The origin of this receptor is an adult in good health. The chain uses TRBV7-6 and TRBJ1-4; possible D gene TRBD1, 5 bases. Written as DNA, the CDR3 is TGTGCCAGCAGCCGACCCCAGGGAGGTAATGAAAAACTGTTTTTT. This sequence encodes CASSRPQGGNEKLFF.